These 24 T cell receptor beta chains were all obtained from the same sample, sequenced in a study of T cells in Graves' hyperthyroidism and ophthalmopathy. There were TCR beta CDR3 regions amplified from RNA transcripts. Carried out on the TCR CDR3, a first-round RT-PCR used the HTBI primer set. TCRdb re-analysed the multiplex PCR reads in MiXCR, keeping a single row per CDR3 protein. The sample contains under 550,000 distinct CDR3 sequences, roughly 13% of which appear only once. Sequenced input: blood. Every receptor here comes from a woman in her late teens or twenties with Graves' hyperthyroidism.

In this sample, this clonotype turned up many times. The chain employs TRBV28 and TRBJ1-5, with a tentative D call TRBD1 (6 bases). Trimming pared 5 bases from V and 2 bases from J, leaving 16 bases between. The CDR3 runs to 16 residues. CDR1 is MDHEN, CDR2 SYDVKM, per germline. This chain's CDR3 is CASSPIRGGGNQPQHF. The CDR3 DNA sequence: TGTGCCAGCAGTCCGATTAGGGGGGGGGGCAATCAGCCCCAGCATTTT.

The chain couples TRBV9 to TRBJ2-3; 10 positions agree with TRBD2. Germline CDR1 SGDLS, CDR2 YYNGEE. This CDR3 has 18 residues. Losses at the gene ends were 0 bases for V and 0 bases for J; bases not matched to a gene: 7. This chain's CDR3 is CASSVVIRLAGSTDTQYF. DNA for the CDR3: TGTGCCAGCAGCGTAGTGATTAGACTAGCGGGTAGCACAGATACGCAGTATTTT. Supplemented by reference TRBV9 and TRBJ2-3, the full variable domain reads DSGVTQTPKHLITATGQRVTLRCSPRSGDLSVYWYQQSLDQGLQFLIQYYNGEERAKGNILERFSAQQFPDLHSELNLSSLELGDSALYFCASSVVIRLAGSTDTQYFGPGTRLTVL.

This clonotype came up many times. The rearrangement joins TRBV6-2 or TRBV6-3 to TRBJ2-4; D is perhaps TRBD1 (6 bases). V was pared by 6 bases and J by 0 bases, with 12 bases between. This CDR3 has 15 residues. Germline V gene sequence: CDR1 MNHEY, CDR2 SVGEGT. The CDR3 is CASRRTDLAKNIQYF. CDR3 DNA: TGTGCCAGCAGGAGGACAGATCTAGCCAAAAACATTCAGTACTTC.

CDR3 amino acids: CSAQRLASYTGELFF. Here the CDR3 DNA reads TGCAGTGCCCAGCGGCTAGCGAGTTACACCGGGGAGCTGTTTTTT. This sequence joins TRBV20-1 and TRBJ2-2, with D possibly matching TRBD2 (6 bases). V gave up 6 bases and J gave up 3 bases, with 17 bases separating them. This CDR3 is 15 amino acids long. The germline gives CDR1 DFQATT, CDR2 SNEGSKA (reference sequence).

The table lists this clonotype with many counts. V and J are TRBV12-3 or TRBV12-4 and TRBJ1-1; D is undetermined. There are 14 residues in the CDR3. V was clipped by 4 bases and J by 1 base, with 10 bases between them. The CDR3 protein is CASSSRGGNTEAFF. In DNA form, the CDR3 reads TGTGCCAGCAGTTCCCGGGGAGGGAACACTGAAGCTTTCTTT.

V is TRBV6-5 and J is TRBJ2-2; 14 positions agree with TRBD2. The CDR3 contains 17 residues. Germline CDR1 and CDR2: MNHEY and SVGAGI. V lost 2 bases to trimming and J lost 7 bases; unmatched junction nucleotides: 6. The CDR3 region is CASSYPGTSGSGGELFF. The CDR3 DNA follows: TGTGCCAGCAGTTACCCGGGGACTAGCGGGAGTGGCGGGGAGCTGTTTTTT.

This clonotype has a count of ten or more. The chain recombines TRBV6-1 with TRBJ1-3, with D possibly TRBD1 on 6 matching bases. Per the germline V gene, CDR1 is MNHNS and CDR2 is SASEGT. CDR3 length: 18 residues. V shed 6 bases and J shed 4 bases, with 25 bases lying between them. The CDR3, as DNA: TGTGCCAGCAGCGACGAGGGTGCCTTACAGGGTGGCGGAAACACCATATATTTT. Translation: CASSDEGALQGGGNTIYF.

The table lists this clonotype with many counts. The V call is TRBV19, the J call TRBJ1-5, with 11 bases that match TRBD1. The V segment lost 1 base and the J segment 4 bases; nucleotides outside the gene matches: 3. The CDR3 is 16 amino acids. From germline, CDR1 is LNHDA and CDR2 SQIVND (reference sequence). CDR3 nucleotides: TGTGCCAGTAGTATAGTCGGGACAGGGGGAAATCAGCCCCAGCATTTT. Its protein product is CASSIVGTGGNQPQHF.

This chain uses TRBV19 with TRBJ2-2; D possibly uses TRBD1 or TRBD2 (5 bases each). Trimming removed 4 bases from V and 6 bases from J, with 12 bases in between. The length of the CDR3 is 14 residues. Germline V gives CDR1 LNHDA, CDR2 SQIVND (reference sequence). CDR3 DNA sequence: TGTGCCAGTAGTACTCGGGGCCTGCCCGGGGAGCTGTTTTTT. Amino acids: CASSTRGLPGELFF.

In its sample, this clonotype was seen many times. The chain is built from TRBV28 and TRBJ2-7, with D uncertain. Trimming pared 5 bases from V and 1 base from J, leaving 18 bases between. The CDR3 consists of 16 residues. Germline V CDR1 and CDR2: MDHEN, SYDVKM. CDR3 DNA: TGTGCCAGCAGTCCGAATGTGGTAGCCTCTTCCTACGAGCAGTACTTC. Residues: CASSPNVVASSYEQYF.

This clonotype was seen at least ten times. The CDR3 sequence is CASSLTSYEQYF. Written as DNA, the CDR3 is TGTGCCAGCAGCCTTACTAGCTACGAGCAGTACTTC. The genes are TRBV7-2 and TRBJ2-7; TRBD2 might be the D (5 bases). V lost 5 bases, J lost 3 bases, and 8 bases lay in between. The CDR3 has 12 residues. The germline V gene encodes CDR1 SGHTA and CDR2 FQGNSA.

V and J are TRBV7-9 and TRBJ2-5; a possible D gene is TRBD2 (5 bases). CDR3 length: 14 amino acids. Germline assignment: CDR1 SEHNR and CDR2 FQNEAQ (reference sequence). V dropped 2 bases and J dropped 2 bases, with 9 bases sitting between them. CDR3 in amino acids: CASSLTPGQETQYF. DNA of the CDR3: TGTGCCAGCAGCTTAACGCCGGGGCAAGAGACCCAGTACTTC.

Comments on this clonotype: One base away lies a much larger clone, so this may be a sequencing read error. The CDR3 ends on some other residue instead of the conserved phenylalanine or tryptophan, so this is likely a read error. The chain has TRBV6-2 or TRBV6-3 and TRBJ2-7; D is unresolved. Germline V gives CDR1 MNHEY, CDR2 SVGEGT. V lost 5 bases and J lost 4, with 12 bases in between. The CDR3 totals 13 residues. The CDR3 region is CASSDLALYEQYL. CDR3 DNA: TGTGCCAGCAGTGACTTAGCCCTTTACGAGCAGTACCTC.

This clonotype came up a few times. The chain recombines TRBV6-1 with TRBJ2-1; TRBD2 matches 14 bases. Germline-derived CDR1 and CDR2 are MNHNS and SASEGT. This CDR3 is 17 amino acids long. The trim removed 8 bases at V and 0 bases at J, leaving 6 bases unmatched. The CDR3 nucleotides read TGTGCCAGCTCGGGACTAGCGGGAGTCAGCTCCTACAATGAGCAGTTCTTC. Protein sequence: CASSGLAGVSSYNEQFF.

This clonotype occurred many times. The chain combines TRBV6-2 or TRBV6-3 with TRBJ2-1; the D is unclear. Per the germline V gene, CDR1 is MNHEY and CDR2 is SVGEGT. This CDR3 spans 13 amino acids. The CDR3 sequence is CISRPSSYNEQFF. The CDR3 coding sequence is TGTATCTCCAGGCCAAGCTCCTACAATGAGCAGTTCTTC.

Ten or more counts support this clonotype. V and J are TRBV7-2 and TRBJ2-1; D is uncertain. CDR3 size: 12 residues. Trimming removed 5 bases from V and 7 bases from J, with 9 bases in between. CDR1 is SGHTA, CDR2 FQGNSA, per germline. The CDR3 protein is CASSRPRNEQFF. The CDR3, as DNA: TGTGCCAGCAGCAGGCCTAGAAATGAGCAGTTCTTC.

This chain uses TRBV28 with TRBJ2-5; 7 nucleotides match TRBD1. The J segment lost 3 bases and the V segment lost 3 bases, leaving 4 bases of the junction unmatched. The CDR3 spans 14 residues. Germline V CDR1 and CDR2: MDHEN, SYDVKM. This CDR3 reads CASSLGQRKETQYF. CDR3 sequence (DNA): TGTGCCAGCAGTTTGGGACAGCGTAAAGAGACCCAGTACTTC.

This clonotype was seen more than once but under ten times. The chain joins TRBV6-2 or TRBV6-3 to TRBJ1-5, with 8 bases fitting TRBD1. Trimming removed 2 bases from V and 4 bases from J; junction bases left unmatched: 7. This CDR3 spans 16 amino acids. Germline CDR1 reads MNHEY; CDR2 reads SVGEGT. The chain's CDR3 is CASSYLDRVVNQPQHF. CDR3 coding DNA: TGTGCCAGCAGTTACCTGGACAGGGTGGTGAATCAGCCCCAGCATTTT.

This clonotype was counted a few times. The rearrangement uses TRBV19 and TRBJ2-2; TRBD1 matches at 10 bases. The CDR3 is made up of 15 amino acids. CDR1 and CDR2 (germline): LNHDA, SQIVND (reference sequence). Trimming took 6 bases from V and 5 from J; bases not matched to a gene: 6. Written as DNA, the CDR3 is TGTGCCAGTAGCGTGACAGGGGGCAGGACCGGGGAGCTGTTTTTT. Translation: CASSVTGGRTGELFF.

This clonotype was seen only a few times. The V call is TRBV9, the J call TRBJ2-4, with 10 bases matching TRBD2. The CDR3 is 21 residues long. The germline CDR1 and CDR2 sequences are SGDLS and YYNGEE. After removal of 4 bases from V and 1 base from J, the junction contained 20 bases not matched to a gene. CDR3 protein: CASSPRRGLAGEDGAKNIQYF. CDR3 coding DNA: TGTGCCAGCAGCCCCCGCAGGGGGCTAGCGGGAGAGGACGGGGCCAAAAACATTCAGTACTTC.

This clonotype was counted ten times or more. The chain employs TRBV10-1 and TRBJ1-4; 7 bases are a match to TRBD1. V shed 9 bases and J 7 bases; nucleotides not matched to a gene: 11. The CDR3 runs 14 residues. The germline gives CDR1 WNHNN, CDR2 SYGVQD (reference sequence). The CDR3 sequence is CASRVNRGGEKLFF. As DNA, the CDR3 is TGCGCCAGTCGCGTTAACAGGGGCGGTGAAAAACTGTTTTTT.

This clonotype is a singleton in its sample. The V call is TRBV12-3 or TRBV12-4, the J call TRBJ2-5, with 15 positions matching TRBD2. J was trimmed by 4 bases and V by 6 bases; bases with no gene match: 3. The length of the CDR3 is 15 residues. The DNA for the CDR3 is TGTGCCAGCAGCACGGGACTAGCGGGAGGAGAGACCCAGTACTTC. It codes for CASSTGLAGGETQYF.

This clonotype has at least ten counts. V usage is TRBV12-5 and J usage is TRBJ1-2, with D hard to call. The CDR3 contains 13 residues. Germline V gene data show CDR1 as LGHNT and CDR2 as FRNRAP. Trimming stripped 4 bases from V and 3 bases from J, with 9 bases between. The CDR3 here is CASGSGSDYGYTF. The CDR3 DNA follows: TGTGCTAGTGGTTCGGGCAGTGACTATGGCTACACCTTC. Combining the CDR3 with reference TRBV12-5 and TRBJ1-2 gives the whole variable domain DARVTQTPRHKVTEMGQEVTMRCQPILGHNTVFWYRQTMMQGLELLAYFRNRAPLDDSGMPKDRFSAEMPDATLATLKIQPSEPRDSAVYFCASGSGSDYGYTFGSGTRLTVV.

V and J are TRBV29-1 and TRBJ1-1; D gene unclear. V shed 4 bases and J shed 3 bases, with 3 bases lying between them. In germline, CDR1 is SQVTM, CDR2 ANQGSEA. CDR3 size: 10 residues. In DNA, the CDR3 is TGCAGCGTTGCAGACACTGAAGCTTTCTTT. It translates to CSVADTEAFF.